This passage covers 2 T cell receptor beta chains from one sample sequenced in a study of blood T cell repertoires in COVID-19 (dated by TCRdb to about 2020). The protocol used for the library was the immunoSEQ multiplex PCR assay. TCRdb limited this immuneACCESS table to in-frame rearrangements with V and J called. A share of clones is missing; checked studies link under half to unresolved V genes, and the rest is unexplained. The sample data list 55,000 to 80,000 clones, and around four fifths of these were observed just once. The ten largest clones represent roughly 5.6% of the sample. Sequenced sample: peripheral blood. The receptors derive from a man aged 45-65 years with active COVID-19.

The chain has TRBV4-1 and TRBJ2-5, with D unresolved. The V gene's germline CDR1 is MGHRA and CDR2 YSYEKL. The CDR3 sequence is 13 residues long. V lost 1 base to trimming and J lost 7 bases, with 10 bases between them. As DNA, the CDR3 is TGCGCCAGCAGCCAAGCCCCGTTTATGACCCAGTACTTC. It is translated as CASSQAPFMTQYF.

The J gene is TRBJ2-3, the V gene TRBV3-1 (or the pseudogene TRBV3-2); 8 bases align to TRBD2. V was clipped by 2 bases and J by 2 bases; unmatched bases: 3. CDR1 and CDR2 from the germline V gene are LGHDT and YNNKEL (reference sequence). This CDR3 contains 15 residues. CDR3 amino acids: CASSQLAGFTDTQYF. CDR3 bases: TGTGCCAGCAGCCAATTAGCGGGGTTCACAGATACGCAGTATTTT.